This section outlines one T cell receptor (beta chain) sequence together with its context. Its cognate antigen has yet to be identified. Per-base qualities were not stored, and no clone one base away is much larger. The CDR3 holds 17 amino acids from the cysteine to the phenylalanine. Only the CDR3 DNA stays, 51 bases, in frame from base 1. V is cut by 1 base and J by 2 bases, and the space between the germline ends is 15 bases. These data belong to a study of cytomegalovirus exposure and HLA in healthy donors (dated by TCRdb to about 2017). Broadly, across the study: In an earlier analysis of around 540 of the donors, 276 Gb of sequence data and 117 million unique TCR beta sequences from approximately 180 million T cells were reported. An early release covering roughly 600 HLA-typed donors comprised about 300 gigabases of sequencing data and tens of millions of unique TCR sequences. Of the approximately 400 genotyped donors, about 80% fell in the genetic ancestry cluster associated with self-reported Caucasian donors. The study was designed to test whether signatures of past pathogen exposure could be identified by cataloging public T cell receptors. Using immunosequencing, the study profiled T cell repertoires from around 680 subjects and related those repertoires to cytomegalovirus serostatus. In addition to the first cohort of roughly 700 subjects, a separate validation cohort of 120 different subjects was used. The study combined high-throughput TCR immunosequencing, statistical association of individual TCRs with disease status, and machine learning to predict cytomegalovirus infection status. A later analysis re-examined previously published TCR beta repertoires from more than 550 donors and added high-resolution HLA genotyping to investigate patterns of TCR occurrence. The later analysis used no new phenotypic data to find candidate immune exposures, relying instead on TCR beta sequences and their occurrence across donors. To decide whether each TCR beta V gene segment behaved as functional or pseudogenic, an earlier analysis of over 500 of the donors relied on high-throughput TCR beta sequencing. Donor age, sex, ethnicity and CMV serostatus were compiled together with the repertoire data. A later genetic analysis took genome-wide SNP genotypes for about 65% of the 666 donors and used that subset as a discovery cohort. All discovery cohort repertoires had been generated on a single sequencing platform. HLA typing included class I and class II loci at four-digit resolution. The number of donors typed differed by locus, with roughly 620-630 for A, B, C, DRB1 and DQB1, around 520 for DQA1, 600 to 610 for DPA1, and some 440 for DPB1. Because of strong linkage in the cohort, five DR-DQ haplotypes were treated as single units for association and clustering. Across some 400 genotyped donors of the cohort, an average of approximately 200,000 unique TCR beta nucleotide sequences per donor were sequenced, and roughly 20% of those sequences were non-productive. Results the study describes overall, beyond this receptor: Most TCR sequences were observed very rarely across donors, whereas some public TCRs were present in many individuals. Cytomegalovirus status was reported to be diagnosed by the classifier with high specificity and sensitivity in both the original and validation cohorts. A later analysis found that HLA-associated TCR beta chains were more clonally expanded and had lower generation probabilities than equally common non-associated chains. In a later analysis, most CMV-associated TCR beta chains were found to appear HLA-restricted, with HLA associations seemingly driven largely by CMV exposure. A further reported finding was that TCR beta sequences accurately predicted the HLA-A and HLA-B alleles for most subjects in the first cohort. Roughly uniform sequencing depth across donors was assumed in presence/absence analyses, although this assumption may not hold. Three of the identified cytomegalovirus-associated TCR beta chains were confirmed in vitro to be specific for cytomegalovirus antigens. A total of fewer than 200 TCR beta chains were listed by the study as associated with cytomegalovirus. When HLA alleles, especially DR and DQ, strongly co-occurred, attributing TCR associations to individual alleles was difficult. The authors suggested that the approach could potentially be generalized to other disease states and immunological phenotypes. Compared with the roughly 710-donor mean, donors in an Asian-associated ancestry cluster had fewer N-insertions in productive TCRs, according to a later genetic analysis. Correlated functional status among segregating V segments might be attributable to linkage disequilibrium, but an unknown experimental factor could not be ruled out. CMV serostatus was the only immune exposure information available for the cohort. In a later genetic analysis, a missense DCLRE1C variant was associated with V-gene and J-gene trimming of TCR beta chains, and the association was replicated in an independent cohort. In this cohort, only TCR beta chains were sequenced, and detectable features were limited by the absence of alpha or paired-chain data. In an earlier analysis of a few hundred of the donors, most TCR beta V segments were observed in productive rearrangements about 90% or about 30% of the time, broadly matching IMGT annotations. Because HLA typing was missing for some donors at each locus, association tests included only the typed subset. Several of the top co-occurrence clusters appeared to be linked to parvovirus B19, influenza, CMV and Epstein-Barr virus, according to a later analysis. According to a later analysis, TCR association rates differed among HLA loci, with DRB1 alleles showing the most associated TCRs and HLA-C alleles showing the fewest. A group of highly shared sequence variants was considered likely to be a technical artifact of the sequencing pipeline. At a false discovery rate of 0.05, a later analysis linked about 16,000 TCR beta sequences to specific HLA alleles. Because counts were too low, 15 to 20 rarely observed V segments, including chromosome 9 orphons, were left out of the earlier analysis of 500 to 750 of the donors. Some IMGT-functional V segments, including TRBV6-2 and TRBV6-3, could not be distinguished by the 87-base-pair reads and were therefore excluded.

The protocol used for the library was the immunoSEQ multiplex PCR assay. The multiplex PCR relied on a mix of 60 forward primers for TCR Vbeta segments and 13 reverse primers for TCR Jbeta segments. The CDR3 region of rearranged TCR beta genes was amplified from genomic DNA by a multiplex PCR assay. The Illumina HiSeq System was used to sequence the amplified TCR beta libraries as 87-base-pair reads. Under the source paper's analysis protocol: A later analysis tallied approximately 87 million unique TCR beta chains across the roughly 610 repertoires, and some 10 million of those chains were shared by two or more donors. Raw reads were error-corrected and collapsed into unique sequences by a nearest-neighbor algorithm in which closely related sequences were merged to remove PCR and sequencing errors. To assign V, D and J gene segments, CDR3 sequences were aligned to IMGT reference sequences. For a sequence to be retained, at least a six-nucleotide match to both a V gene segment and a J gene segment was required. A rearrangement counted as productive if the CDR3 had no stop codons and remained in frame with V and J, and every other rearrangement counted as non-productive. CDR3 was defined according to IMGT convention as the region running from the second conserved V-encoded cysteine to the conserved J-encoded phenylalanine. In an earlier analysis of more than 550 of the donors, sequences lacking an unambiguous match to a single V gene segment were excluded. In an earlier analysis of some 590 of the donors, V segments were called functional above 56.7% productive rearrangements and were called segregating when the between-donor standard deviation exceeded 5%. A statistical classification framework was built for diagnosing cytomegalovirus status from the catalog of TCR beta chain sequences. V and J gene assignment, in a later analysis, came from comparing TCR nucleotide sequences with IMGT/GENE-DB human TR gene sequences. In a later analysis, CDR3 sequences and most-parsimonious VDJ recombination scenarios were assigned using the TCRdist pipeline. In a later analysis, every TCR beta chain was defined by the combination of its CDR3 amino acid sequence and its V-gene family, and reads without a unique V-gene family were dropped. A later analysis removed roughly 590 highly shared, low-generation-probability nucleotide sequences to deal with suspected cross-contamination and a sequencing artifact. In a later analysis, a clonal expansion index for each public chain was calculated from normalized within-repertoire ranks of inferred template counts. A later analysis computed generation probabilities with a VDJ recombination model fitted to out-of-frame rearrangements, and checked the results against IGoR. In a later analysis, TCR-TCR, TCR-HLA and TCR-CMV co-occurrence was scored with hypergeometric tests, and a repertoire-size bias correction was applied to TCR pairs. False discovery rates were estimated in a later analysis by permuting HLA or CMV assignments 20 times. In a later analysis, co-occurring TCRs were grouped using DBSCAN, and TCRdist sequence similarity was added for clustering within HLA-allele-positive subsets. For co-occurrence clustering, repertoires with fewer than 30,000 or more than 120,000 public chains were excluded, along with a handful of repertoires with anomalous nucleotide sharing. The table was pulled from immuneACCESS by TCRdb, which kept in-frame rearrangements only. Such tables lose some clones; where checked, under half of the loss comes from unresolved V genes, and the rest has no known cause. V and J calls and clone size are given by that table; D and trimming were obtained from the DNA. Across this sample there are roughly 80,000 clones, with approximately 80% seen only once. 3.4% of the sample rests with the top ten.

The cohort was made up of 666 healthy bone marrow donors. At the time of sampling, every cohort member was nominally healthy, though immune exposures that went unrecorded were likely present. The donor tested CMV seronegative and was one of the 352 seronegative cohort members. Every donor gave a peripheral blood sample, and the peripheral blood mononuclear cells from that sample were used for TCR beta sequencing. The Qiagen DNeasy Blood Extraction Kit was used to extract genomic DNA from the blood cell samples. The rearrangement combines TRBV23-1 with TRBJ1-5, and possibly TRBD1, on 6 matching bases. TRBV23-1 is an open reading frame, and its role is uncertain. Source material: PBMCs. This receptor was identified in a man aged 40-49 years in good health and CMV-seronegative. The DNA sequence is as follows: TGCGCCAGCAGTCAATTGGACGAGGGGGACGGCAATCAGCCCCAGCATTTT. It codes for CASSQLDEGDGNQPQHF.